This T cell receptor beta chain was retrieved from a study of blood T cell repertoires in COVID-19. Clones were sequenced by immunoSEQ multiplex PCR, and TCRdb holds only the in-frame ones, with some missing. This sample yields roughly 200,000 clones, of which 85% to 90% are seen a single time; about 3% belongs to the top ten. The CDR3 covers 16 residues. Germline CDR1 and CDR2: SGHTA and FQGNSA. Trimming stripped 5 bases from V and 8 bases from J, with 19 bases between. This chain uses TRBV7-2 with TRBJ1-6, with D unresolved. This TCR derives from a man in his 60s with acute or convalescent COVID-19. The sequencing sample was made of peripheral blood. The CDR3 DNA is TGTGCCAGCAGCCTCTCCAAGATTGTAGGAGATTCACCCCTCCACTTT. Encoded protein: CASSLSKIVGDSPLHF.